This T cell receptor (beta chain) originates from a study of blood T cell repertoires in COVID-19 (TCRdb year 2020). Notes on the research overall: Samples from collaborators originated in the United States, Italy and Spain and spanned both the acute and convalescent phases of COVID-19. The prospective study material was composed of cDNA or gDNA derived from T cells, B-cell-depleted T cells, or PBMCs. The dataset comprised deeply sampled blood TCRbeta repertoires from subjects exposed to, actively infected with, or recovered from COVID-19. A freely available public database, intended as a resource for researchers studying the immune response to SARS-CoV-2, is where the repertoires were released. The samples were drawn from two sources: the first 160 participants of the ongoing ImmuneRACE study, and 1,254 subjects contributed by 6 global collaborators. The sample metadata nearly always contained a de-identified subject ID, COVID-19 status, age in years and sex. Where HLA class I and class II types were available, the types were taken from metadata supplied by the sample provider, not from assay-based typing.

The cysteine opens and the phenylalanine closes a CDR3 of 16 amino acids. This entry keeps only the CDR3 DNA: 48 bases, framed from base 1. CDR1 and CDR2 are drawn from the germline V gene: MNHEY, SVGAGI. After removal of 4 bases from V and 0 bases from J, the junction retains 8 bases not matched to a gene. TCRbeta CDR3 regions were amplified from genomic DNA by means of the immunoSEQ Assay, a bias-controlled multiplex PCR. Per the source publication's procedure: Nucleated cell counts per sample were estimated from amplification of reference gene primers within the assay. To quantify the absolute abundance of each unique TCRbeta CDR3 rearrangement, sequence reads were collapsed and filtered. For each sample, productive Simpson clonality was calculated by taking the square root of Simpson's diversity index across productive rearrangements. The immuneACCESS repertoire file appears here via TCRdb, limited to in-frame rearrangements. These files lack a portion of the clones; in checked studies, under half of the deficit traces to unresolved V genes, and the cause of the others is not known. The V and J calls and clone size were taken over from that table, and D and trimming were inferred from the DNA. The sample table lists roughly 180,000 clones, approximately 85% of them with a count of one. The top ten clonotypes cover about 1.2% of the sample.

On this clone: Its antigen is currently not known. No base qualities exist here, and no much larger clone lies one base off it.

On the study overall, not on this receptor specifically: Clinical and demographic metadata were provided uncurated, with the amount varying by source and participant.

A second Seattle source provided samples from volunteer blood donors who had recovered from COVID-19. Each collaborating institution followed its own protocols to collect whole blood in K2EDTA tubes. For TCRbeta analysis, collaborator samples were shipped as frozen whole blood, as isolated PBMCs, or as DNA extracted from either sample type. Sequencing was carried out using peripheral blood. In this chain, TRBV6-5 is recombined with TRBJ1-1; 7 of the junction bases match TRBD1. The TCR comes from a man aged 55 to 70 who had recovered from COVID-19. The DNA reads TGTGCCAGCAGTTGGGACAGTCAGGAGTTGAACACTGAAGCTTTCTTT. This translates into CASSWDSQELNTEAFF.